Listed below are T cell receptor beta chains from one sample, sequenced in a study of cytotoxic CD8 clonotypes in ibrutinib-treated CLL. Measured with immunoSEQ multiplex PCR; TCRdb has only the in-frame clones, and not every one. The profile covers more than 35,000 clones, with about 70% appearing a single time and around 15% taken by the ten largest. Sequencing was performed on PBMCs, taken at disease progression, from a patient treated with ibrutinib. These receptors were taken from a human donor with chronic lymphocytic leukemia. Both conserved end residues are part of each CDR3. The D gene is left open where the match is weak. Part of the rows lack a size; the others show once, few, many or a class for expanded clones.

cdr3_nt cdr3_aa d_call v_call clone_size j_call
TGTGCCAGCAGTTTATCAACAGGGAGGCACGAGCAGTACTTC CASSLSTGRHEQYF . TRBV27 few TRBJ2-7
TGTGCCAGCAGTTTGGTTTGGGGGGAAGATCAGCCCCAGCATTTT CASSLVWGEDQPQHF . TRBV27 . TRBJ1-5
TGCGCCAGCAGTGAAGGCGGGGGGGTTACAGATACGCAGTATTTT CASSEGGGVTDTQYF TRBD2 TRBV10-2 . TRBJ2-3
TGTGCCAGTAGTATCGATCGGAACACTGAAGCTTTCTTT CASSIDRNTEAFF . TRBV19 . TRBJ1-1
TGTGCCAGCAGCAAGACGGCTGGCTATGGCTACACCTTC CASSKTAGYGYTF . TRBV7-8 . TRBJ1-2
TGTGCCAGCAGCTTAGAGTCGGGTCCAGATACGCAGTATTTT CASSLESGPDTQYF . TRBV7-2 once TRBJ2-3
TGTGCCAGCAGCCTTGGGACTCCTGATGAGCAGTTCTTC CASSLGTPDEQFF . TRBV7-4 . TRBJ2-1
TGTGCCAGCAGCTTAAGTCAGGGACTAAATTCACCCCTCCACTTT CASSLSQGLNSPLHF . TRBV7-6 . TRBJ1-6
TGTGCCAGCTCCTTAGGGACAGACGCTAACTATGGCTACACCTTC CASSLGTDANYGYTF TRBD1 TRBV18 . TRBJ1-2
TGCAGTGCTGAATTGAACACTGAAGCTTTCTTT CSAELNTEAFF . TRBV20-1 . TRBJ1-1
TGTGCCAGCAGTGAGGGGCGGAGCCACTACAATGAGCAGTTCTTC CASSEGRSHYNEQFF . TRBV6-1 . TRBJ2-1
TGTGCCAGCAGCCGGGGGGGGCTCTCCTACGAGCAGTACTTC CASSRGGLSYEQYF . TRBV14 . TRBJ2-7
TGTGCCAGCAGCGTAGAGTTACGGGGGATAGAAAACATTCAGTACTTC CASSVELRGIENIQYF . TRBV9 once TRBJ2-4
TGTGCCAGTAAGCGAAACTATGGCTACACCTTC CASKRNYGYTF . TRBV19 . TRBJ1-2
TGTGCCAGCAGTTCGAATTCTGGAAACACCATATATTTT CASSSNSGNTIYF . TRBV6-5 few TRBJ1-3
TGCGCCAGCAGCTTCCAGAGTAGAGGTACTGAAGCTTTCTTT CASSFQSRGTEAFF . TRBV5-1 . TRBJ1-1
TGTGCCAGCAGTCTCAGGGGTTCCACCTCCTACGAGCAGTACTTC CASSLRGSTSYEQYF . TRBV28 . TRBJ2-7
TGTGCCAGCAGCTTAGTCGCTAGCGGGGGGGCAAATGAGCAGTTCTTC CASSLVASGGANEQFF TRBD2 TRBV11-2 . TRBJ2-1
TGTGCCACCAGCAGAGATCAGGGTTACCCTCCCTACGAGCAGTACTTC CATSRDQGYPPYEQYF . TRBV15 . TRBJ2-7
TGTGCCAGCAGTTACTCTTGGGGCCCCTACGAGCAGTACTTC CASSYSWGPYEQYF . TRBV6-6 . TRBJ2-7
TGCGCCAGCAGCTTCACTGGGTACGATGGCTACACCTTC CASSFTGYDGYTF . TRBV5-1 . TRBJ1-2
TGTGCCAGCAGTTTAAGCTCCCAGGTGTACTCCTACGAGCAGTACTTC CASSLSSQVYSYEQYF . TRBV27 . TRBJ2-7
TGTGCCAGTAGTACCGGGACAGGGACCCACGAGCAGTACTTC CASSTGTGTHEQYF TRBD1 TRBV19 . TRBJ2-7
TGTGCCAGCAGCGTGCCATCTAACTATGGCTACACCTTC CASSVPSNYGYTF . TRBV5-6 . TRBJ1-2
TGCGCCAGCAGCTTGGGTGGGCAGGGCTACGAGCAGTACTTC CASSLGGQGYEQYF . TRBV5-1 . TRBJ2-7
TGCGCCAGCAGCCCGGGGACAGGGGGCGCCGGCACTGAAGCTTTCTTT CASSPGTGGAGTEAFF TRBD1 TRBV5-1 . TRBJ1-1
TGTGCCAGCAGTTTTGCGGGGGGAAATACTGAAGCTTTCTTT CASSFAGGNTEAFF . TRBV27 . TRBJ1-1
TGCGCCAGCAGCTCCCTCATCAGGGACACGGAAGAGACCCAGTACTTC CASSSLIRDTEETQYF . TRBV5-1 . TRBJ2-5
TGTGCCAGCAGTGAGGCACAGTGGGTCAATGAGCAGTTCTTC CASSEAQWVNEQFF . TRBV6-1 . TRBJ2-1
TGTGCCAGCAGTGACCCACCGACTAGCGGGGGGCAAGAGACCCAGTACTTC CASSDPPTSGGQETQYF TRBD2 TRBV6-1 . TRBJ2-5
TGTGCCAGTAGTATAGAATTAGGGAATACGCAGTATTTT CASSIELGNTQYF . TRBV19 few TRBJ2-3
TGTGCCAGCAGCTCTCGACGGGGGGATCTCACAGATACGCAGTATTTT CASSSRRGDLTDTQYF TRBD2 TRBV11-2 . TRBJ2-3
TGCGCCAGCGGGCCAGGTTTTGAAAAACTGTTTTTT CASGPGFEKLFF . TRBV10-2 . TRBJ1-4
TGCGCCAGCAGCTTAGGGCGCCGGAGCTCTGGAAACACCATATATTTT CASSLGRRSSGNTIYF . TRBV5-1 . TRBJ1-3
TGCGCCAGAACCCCCGCTGGACAGCCCCAGCATTTT CARTPAGQPQHF . TRBV23-1 . TRBJ1-5